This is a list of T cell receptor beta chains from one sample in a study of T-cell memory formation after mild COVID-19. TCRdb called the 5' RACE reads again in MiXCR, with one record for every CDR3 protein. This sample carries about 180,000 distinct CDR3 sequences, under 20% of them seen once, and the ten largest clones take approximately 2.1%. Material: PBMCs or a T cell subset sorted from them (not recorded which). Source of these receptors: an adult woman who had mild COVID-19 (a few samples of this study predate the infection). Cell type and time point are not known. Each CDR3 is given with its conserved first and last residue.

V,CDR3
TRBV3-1,CASGWDTDTGELFF
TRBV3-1,CASSQRSGGGYGYTF
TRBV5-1,CASRPRTDHNEQFF
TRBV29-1,CSVPKQDRSYGYTF
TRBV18,CASSRTSGTDTQYF
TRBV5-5,CASSLGGLADYEQYF
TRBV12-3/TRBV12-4,CASRGTGGPGELFF
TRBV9,CASSGGDRSYEQYF
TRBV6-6,CASSPVQGRYEQYF
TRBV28,CASRGTPGSPQHF
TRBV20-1,CSVRGGSGELFF
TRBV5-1,CASSRVGSYEQYF
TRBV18,CASSPTGDTEAFF
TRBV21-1,CASSNYRGGRDTQYF
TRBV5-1,CASSLDQGNYGYTF
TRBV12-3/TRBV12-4,CASTAGPTNEKLFF
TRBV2,CASGTGLGNEQFF
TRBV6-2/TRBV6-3,CASETGGTDTQYF
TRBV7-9,CASSIATGGYGYTF
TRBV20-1,CSARGTPGTGAYEQYF
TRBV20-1,CSAKQDTDTQYF
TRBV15,CATSRDAAGETQYF
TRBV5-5,CASSLIQGNQPQHF
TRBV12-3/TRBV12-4,CASSSQTSGGTGELFF
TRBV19,CASSTNRRSYGYTF
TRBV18,CASSPTGDTDTQYF
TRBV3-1,CASSQVPGQGSYEQYF
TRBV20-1,CSARGFQGLPYEQYF
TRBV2,CASIRGETSVNEQFF
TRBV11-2,CASSLVGVAGELFF
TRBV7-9,CASSYYRYQETQYF
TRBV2,CASTKDRNYEQYF
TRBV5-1,CASSVTLAGEIGELFF
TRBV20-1,CSTSQGGATDTQYF
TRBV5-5,CASSLAAGQGLGGYTF
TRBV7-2,CASSPGVGSSTDTQYF
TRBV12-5,CASGLSQGAADTQYF
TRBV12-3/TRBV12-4,CASSSGLAAASYEQYF
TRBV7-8,CASSLGPYYEQYF
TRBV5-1,CASSPRLSGEVYNEQFF
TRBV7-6,CAVWGQLTDTQYF
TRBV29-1,CSVHRVDTQYF
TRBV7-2,CASSKRPTSGGSTDTQYF
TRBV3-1,CASSAPSGEQFF
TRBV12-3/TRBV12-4,CASSFSGAPGYTF
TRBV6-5,CASSLQGGEQYF
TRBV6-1,CASRPLLDTEAFF
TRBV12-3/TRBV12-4,CASSDRDTGHSPLHF
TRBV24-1,CATGQGAKETQYF
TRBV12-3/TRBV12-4,CASSYRDRINYGYTF
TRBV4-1,CASSRAVGEKLFF
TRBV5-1,CASSRELTYEQYF
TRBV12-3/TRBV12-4,CASSLRQGANEQFF
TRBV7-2,CASSAQGMNTEAFF
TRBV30,CAWRDRGRTDTQYF
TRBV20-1,CSAPPGTGGINYGYTF
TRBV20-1,CSAGSGQGAYEQYF
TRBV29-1,CSVKQRGAGEQFF
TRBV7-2,CASSAWGPVNEQYF